Below are 8 T cell receptor beta chains sequenced from a single sample in a study of immune evolution from preneoplasia to lung adenocarcinoma. Libraries were prepared by immunoSEQ multiplex PCR; TCRdb keeps only in-frame clonotypes and omits some of them. The data contain roughly 5,800 clones, approximately 71% of them singletons. The specimen sequenced was FFPE adjacent normal lung tissue. These receptors came from an older person with lung adenocarcinoma.

This clone was detected only a few times. The chain is built from TRBV9 and TRBJ1-4, with TRBD1 matching 11 bases. This CDR3 is built from 16 residues. After removal of 0 bases from V and 7 bases from J, the junction contained 5 bases not matched to a gene. Germline-derived CDR1 and CDR2 are SGDLS and YYNGEE. CDR3 bases: TGTGCCAGCAGCGTAGCTACGGGACAGGGGGGTGAAAAACTGTTTTTT. This encodes CASSVATGQGGEKLFF.

V gene TRBV11-3 combines with J gene TRBJ1-2, with TRBD1 identical over 10 bases. Per the germline V gene, CDR1 is SGHNT and CDR2 is YENEEA. The CDR3 is 13 amino acids. Trimming removed 6 bases from V and 5 bases from J; junction bases left unmatched: 3. Written as DNA, the CDR3 is TGTGCCAGCAGTCCGGGACAGGGGTATGGCTACACCTTC. Translated: CASSPGQGYGYTF.

This chain joins TRBV7-2 and TRBJ2-5; 14 positions agree with TRBD2. The CDR3 runs to 18 residues. Germline lookup yields CDR1 SGHTA and CDR2 FQGNSA. Germline trimming cut 5 bases from V and 4 bases from J; bases unmatched to any gene: 12. CDR3 coding DNA: TGTGCCAGCAGCACGGGACTAGCGGGGGCCCGGGCAAGAGAGACCCAGTACTTC. Translation gives CASSTGLAGARARETQYF.

The chain couples TRBV6-4 to TRBJ2-1; 9 nucleotides line up with TRBD2. CDR1 and CDR2 (germline): MRHNA, SNTAGT. The CDR3 totals 15 residues. Trimming removed 6 bases from V and 9 bases from J; junction bases left unmatched: 12. CDR3 bases: TGTGCCAGCAGCCCCGGGACTAGCCGTACCAGTGAGCAGTTCTTC. Encoded protein: CASSPGTSRTSEQFF.

The V and J genes are TRBV6-5 and TRBJ2-7, with 7 bases lining up with TRBD2. The CDR3 spans 13 residues. Germline V gene sequence: CDR1 MNHEY, CDR2 SVGAGI. Trimming cost V 0 bases and J 7 bases; bases outside gene matches: 3. Written as DNA, the CDR3 is TGTGCCAGCAGTTACTCTGGGGGGGGAGAGCAGTACTTC. Amino acids: CASSYSGGGEQYF.

The rearrangement links TRBV30 to TRBJ2-1; 10 bases match TRBD2. The germline V gene encodes CDR1 GTSNPN and CDR2 SVGIG (reference sequence). CDR3 size: 14 residues. With 2 bases clipped from V and 8 bases from J, the junction kept 6 bases outside the gene matches. This CDR3 reads CAWSLLAGPDEQFF. CDR3 sequence (DNA): TGTGCCTGGAGTCTACTAGCGGGGCCGGATGAGCAGTTCTTC.

The chain employs TRBV11-2 and TRBJ2-1, with TRBD2 identical over 7 bases. CDR3 size: 14 residues. The junction had 5 bases not matched to a gene; V was cut back by 5 bases and J by 4 bases. CDR1 is SGHAT, CDR2 FQNNGV, per germline. In DNA, the CDR3 is TGTGCCAGCAGCCCCCTAGCGGTTTACAATGAGCAGTTCTTC. Its translation is CASSPLAVYNEQFF.

The V call is TRBV28, the J call TRBJ2-1; 11 bases match TRBD1. Germline loops: CDR1 MDHEN, CDR2 SYDVKM. The CDR3 sequence is 14 residues long. The junction had 3 bases not matched to a gene; V was cut back by 3 bases and J by 8 bases. CDR3 DNA: TGTGCCAGCAGTTTTGGGACAGGGGGTTATGAGCAGTTCTTC. Its protein product is CASSFGTGGYEQFF. The variable domain in full, with the rest retrieved from reference TRBV28 and TRBJ2-1, is DVKVTQSSRYLVKRTGEKVFLECVQDMDHENMFWYRQDPGLGLRLIYFSYDVKMKEKGDIPEGYSVSREKKERFSLILESASTNQTSMYLCASSFGTGGYEQFFGPGTRLTVL.